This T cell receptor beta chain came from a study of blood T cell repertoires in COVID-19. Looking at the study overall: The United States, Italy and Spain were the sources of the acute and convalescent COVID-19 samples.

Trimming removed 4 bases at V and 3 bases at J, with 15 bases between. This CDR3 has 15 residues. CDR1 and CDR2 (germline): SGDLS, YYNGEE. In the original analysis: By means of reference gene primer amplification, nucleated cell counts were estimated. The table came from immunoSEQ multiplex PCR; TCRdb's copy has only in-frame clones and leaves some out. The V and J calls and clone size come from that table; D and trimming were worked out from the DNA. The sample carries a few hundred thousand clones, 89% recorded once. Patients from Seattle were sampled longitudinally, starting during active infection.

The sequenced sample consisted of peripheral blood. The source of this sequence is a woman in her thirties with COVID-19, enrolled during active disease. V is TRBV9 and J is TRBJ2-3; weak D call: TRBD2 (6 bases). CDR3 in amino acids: CASSPGSGRTDTQYF. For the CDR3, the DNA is TGTGCCAGCAGCCCCGGGTCAGGGAGGACAGATACGCAGTATTTT. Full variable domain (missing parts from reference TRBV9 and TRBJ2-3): DSGVTQTPKHLITATGQRVTLRCSPRSGDLSVYWYQQSLDQGLQFLIQYYNGEERAKGNILERFSAQQFPDLHSELNLSSLELGDSALYFCASSPGSGRTDTQYFGPGTRLTVL.